The source of this T cell receptor (beta chain) is a study of T cell responses to AZD1222 COVID-19 vaccine. This CDR3 spans 15 amino acids. The V gene lost 0 bases and the J gene lost 0 bases, with 7 bases spanning the gap. Germline V gene lookup returns CDR1 SGHRS and CDR2 YFSETQ. Assay: immunoSEQ multiplex PCR; the TCRdb copy retains only in-frame clones and omits some. This table holds approximately 120,000 clones, approximately 85% found once. This clone was observed a few times. Its antigen is still unknown. Whole-study results and caveats: The sample set comprised mostly white British donors with more females, and clonal diversity was possibly underestimated.

V and J are TRBV5-1 and TRBJ1-5; no clear D. Material: peripheral blood, obtained 28 days after the second AZD1222 dose. This clonotype was sampled from an adult who received the AZD1222 COVID-19 vaccine. CDR3 amino acids: CASSLDPLSNQPQHF. The CDR3 DNA reads TGCGCCAGCAGCTTGGACCCCCTTAGCAATCAGCCCCAGCATTTT. The whole variable domain, filled in from reference TRBV5-1 and TRBJ1-5, reads KAGVTQTPRYLIKTRGQQVTLSCSPISGHRSVSWYQQTPGQGLQFLFEYFSETQRNKGNFPGRFSGRQFSNSRSEMNVSTLELGDSALYLCASSLDPLSNQPQHFGDGTRLSIL.